The clone carrying this T cell receptor (beta chain) was picked up one time. The antigen is unknown. The sample comes from a study of cytomegalovirus exposure and HLA in healthy donors. Both 60 Vbeta primers and 13 Jbeta primers went into the PCR. Produced via immunoSEQ multiplex PCR; TCRdb's table is partial and in-frame only. Here the sample spans about 160,000 clones, roughly 85% being singletons. General study findings and limits: Later analysis placed DRB1 highest and HLA-C lowest in TCR association rates, which differed by HLA locus. Generally TCR sequences proved uncommon, though certain public TCRs appeared in numerous donors. Per a later analysis, HLA-associated TCR beta chains showed more clonal expansion than other, equally common TCR beta chains. Associated with cytomegalovirus, according to the listing, were 164 TCR beta chains.

CDR1 and CDR2 (germline): SGHTA, FQGNSA. The CDR3 contains 15 residues. V dropped 4 bases and J dropped 3; count of bases not matched to a gene: 4. The gene calls are TRBV7-2 and TRBJ1-4; 8 bases line up with TRBD1. This TCR was recovered from a woman aged 30 to 39 in good health and CMV-seronegative. The source material was PBMCs. The CDR3 protein is CASSSRGLPNEKLFF. The DNA of the CDR3 is TGTGCCAGCAGCTCCAGGGGGCTACCTAATGAAAAACTGTTTTTT.